In this sample, the clone carrying this T cell receptor beta chain turned up a few times. Trimming pared 0 bases from V and 1 base from J, leaving 7 bases between. Germline V gene lookup returns CDR1 SGDLS and CDR2 YYNGEE. The CDR3 is made up of 14 amino acids. This specimen comes from a study of T cells in Graves' hyperthyroidism and ophthalmopathy. The CDR3 regions of TCR beta were amplified from RNA transcripts. A set of HTBI primers served as the primers for a first-round RT-PCR of the TCR CDR3. TCRdb re-called the multiplex PCR reads with MiXCR, one entry per CDR3 protein. The repertoire includes more than 500,000 distinct CDR3 sequences, around 15% of them detected once, and more than 11% sits in the top ten.

The sequence derives from a middle-aged woman with Graves' hyperthyroidism. The chain recombines TRBV9 with TRBJ1-1; D call uncertain. Sequences were obtained from blood. As DNA, the CDR3 is TGTGCCAGCAGCGTAGTAGGAGGGAACACTGAAGCTTTCTTT. Protein sequence: CASSVVGGNTEAFF.